The TCR beta chain under discussion was sequenced for a study of blood T cell repertoires in COVID-19. Study at large: T cells, B-cell-depleted T cells, or PBMCs provided the cDNA or gDNA that served as material.

The germline V gene has CDR1 MDHEN and CDR2 SYDVKM. The CDR3 is 12 residues long. Trimming pared 7 bases from V and 6 bases from J, leaving 9 bases between. Source study methods: Counts of nucleated cells, estimated from reference gene primer amplification, were obtained. The data were produced by immunoSEQ multiplex PCR, yet TCRdb's version contains in-frame clones alone and is incomplete. V, J and clone size are those of that table, while D and trimming were read from the DNA. This sample has 350,000 to 500,000 clones; approximately 90% occur once, and the top ten carry around 1.5%. Exposed participants came across a COVID-19 case within 2 weeks before study entry.

Sequenced material: PBMCs or T cells enriched from blood (not recorded which). This clonotype was obtained from a woman aged 18-29 years who had been exposed to COVID-19. The rearrangement uses TRBV28 and TRBJ2-2; D remains unclear. The CDR3: CASTHGAGELFF. The CDR3, as DNA: TGTGCCAGCACCCACGGAGCCGGGGAGCTGTTTTTT. Combining the CDR3 with reference TRBV28 and TRBJ2-2 gives the whole variable domain DVKVTQSSRYLVKRTGEKVFLECVQDMDHENMFWYRQDPGLGLRLIYFSYDVKMKEKGDIPEGYSVSREKKERFSLILESASTNQTSMYLCASTHGAGELFFGEGSRLTVL.